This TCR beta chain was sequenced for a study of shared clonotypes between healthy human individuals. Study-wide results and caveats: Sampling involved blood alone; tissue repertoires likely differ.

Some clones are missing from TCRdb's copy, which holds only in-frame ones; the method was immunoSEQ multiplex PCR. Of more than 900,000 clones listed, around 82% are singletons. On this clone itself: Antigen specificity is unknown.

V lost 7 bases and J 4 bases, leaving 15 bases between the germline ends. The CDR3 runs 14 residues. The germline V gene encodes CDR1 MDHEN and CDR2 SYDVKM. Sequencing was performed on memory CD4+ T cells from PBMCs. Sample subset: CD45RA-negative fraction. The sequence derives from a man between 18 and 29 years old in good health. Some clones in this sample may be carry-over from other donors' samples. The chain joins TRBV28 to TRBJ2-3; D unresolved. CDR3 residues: CASTFLRSADTQYF. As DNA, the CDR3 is TGTGCCAGCACCTTTCTCAGATCGGCAGATACGCAGTATTTT.